This TCR beta chain came from a study of blood T cell repertoires in COVID-19. Profiling relied on immunoSEQ multiplex PCR, and the TCRdb table lists in-frame clones only, not all of them. The sample lists about 280,000 clones, around 90% seen once, with 2% to 2.5% in the top ten. There are 16 residues in the CDR3. Per the germline V gene, CDR1 is DFQATT and CDR2 is SNEGSKA (reference sequence). After removal of 3 bases from V and 3 bases from J, the junction contained 10 bases not matched to a gene. Source material: peripheral blood. The sequence derives from a man between 45 and 60 years old with acute or convalescent COVID-19. The chain combines TRBV20-1 with TRBJ1-2; 10 positions match TRBD1. The CDR3 sequence is CSASAGTGAGDYGYTF. CDR3 DNA: TGCAGTGCTAGTGCCGGGACAGGGGCAGGAGACTATGGCTACACCTTC.